The 5 T cell receptor beta chains below were found in one sample sequenced in a study of blood T cell repertoires in COVID-19. Repertoires were generated with immunoSEQ multiplex PCR, while TCRdb's copy carries only in-frame clones and drops some. The sample holds 330,000 or so clones; around 87% are singletons and the top ten take roughly 1.9%. The source material was PBMCs or T cells enriched from blood (not recorded which). The receptors stem from a man in his forties in a cohort exposed to, infected with or recovered from COVID-19 (not recorded which).

V is TRBV7-9 and J is TRBJ2-6; 7 bases are a match to TRBD1. Germline V lookup: CDR1 SEHNR, CDR2 FQNEAQ (reference sequence). The CDR3 length is 16 residues. The trim removed 4 bases at V and 2 bases at J, leaving 5 bases unmatched. The CDR3 is CASSSQTGTGANVLTF. CDR3 in DNA: TGTGCCAGCAGCTCTCAGACAGGGACTGGGGCCAACGTCCTGACTTTC.

This clone was observed a handful of times. J is TRBJ2-1 and V is TRBV29-1; 13 bases match TRBD2. Per the germline V gene, CDR1 is SQVTM and CDR2 is ANQGSEA. Germline trimming cut 6 bases from V and 0 bases from J; bases unmatched to any gene: 5. The CDR3 is made up of 16 amino acids. The CDR3 bases are TGCAGCGTGGGGGGACTAGCGGGGAGCTCCTACAATGAGCAGTTCTTC. Protein product: CSVGGLAGSSYNEQFF.

J is TRBJ2-6 and V is TRBV3-1 (or the pseudogene TRBV3-2), with D possibly TRBD1 on 8 matching bases. The CDR3 is 20 residues long. The V and J ends lost 4 bases and 1 base respectively, with 23 bases between them. Germline V lookup: CDR1 LGHDT, CDR2 YNNKEL (reference sequence). Here the CDR3 reads CASSRTGGQVRPSGANVLTF. CDR3 coding DNA: TGTGCCAGCAGCCGTACGGGGGGACAGGTTAGGCCTTCTGGGGCCAACGTCCTGACTTTC.

V and J are TRBV5-6 and TRBJ1-1; D remains unclear. V gave up 0 bases and J gave up 8 bases, with 11 bases separating them. The V gene's germline CDR1 is SGHDT and CDR2 YYEEEE. The CDR3 is 13 residues long. The CDR3 DNA reads TGTGCCAGCAGCTTGGGAAGATCCCGGGAAGCTTTCTTT. It yields the protein CASSLGRSREAFF.

The J gene is TRBJ2-7, the V gene TRBV6-5, with D possibly TRBD1 on 7 matching bases. V was trimmed by 0 bases and J by 5 bases, leaving 17 bases between them. CDR3 size: 16 residues. Germline assignment: CDR1 MNHEY and CDR2 SVGAGI. Written as DNA, the CDR3 is TGTGCCAGCAGTTACTCGGTGGAGGGGGCATTCGACGAGCAGTACTTC. It specifies CASSYSVEGAFDEQYF.